This TCR beta chain was profiled in a study of cytomegalovirus exposure and HLA in healthy donors. Trimming took 0 bases from V and 0 from J; bases not matched to a gene: 2. CDR3 length: 15 residues. Per the germline V gene, CDR1 is SGHTA and CDR2 is FQGNSA. PCR was performed using 60 Vbeta and 13 Jbeta primers. Here immunoSEQ multiplex PCR was the method, and the copy in TCRdb shows in-frame clones only, minus some. Here the sample spans about 89,000 clones, approximately 74% being singletons. Sequenced input: PBMCs. This clonotype originated in a male donor in good health and CMV-seronegative. V gene TRBV7-2 combines with J gene TRBJ2-7, with 7 bases identical to TRBD2. CDR3 protein: CASSLAGGFSYEQYF. Written as DNA, the CDR3 is TGTGCCAGCAGCTTAGCGGGAGGGTTCTCCTACGAGCAGTACTTC.